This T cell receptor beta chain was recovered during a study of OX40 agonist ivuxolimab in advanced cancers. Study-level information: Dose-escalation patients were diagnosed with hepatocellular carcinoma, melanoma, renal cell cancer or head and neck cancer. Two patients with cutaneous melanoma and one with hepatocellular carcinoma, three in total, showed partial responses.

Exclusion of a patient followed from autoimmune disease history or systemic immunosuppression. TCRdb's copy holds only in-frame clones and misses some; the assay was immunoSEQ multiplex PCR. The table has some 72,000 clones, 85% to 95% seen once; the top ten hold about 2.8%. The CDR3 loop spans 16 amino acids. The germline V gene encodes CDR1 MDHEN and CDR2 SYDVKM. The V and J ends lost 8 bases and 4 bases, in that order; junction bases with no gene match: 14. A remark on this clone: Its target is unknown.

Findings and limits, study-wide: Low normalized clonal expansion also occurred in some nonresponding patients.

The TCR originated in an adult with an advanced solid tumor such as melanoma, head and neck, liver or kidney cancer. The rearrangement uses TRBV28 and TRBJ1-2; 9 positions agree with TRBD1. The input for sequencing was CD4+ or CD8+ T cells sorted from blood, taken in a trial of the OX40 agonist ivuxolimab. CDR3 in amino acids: CASRTGTGRNLYGYTF. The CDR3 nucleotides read TGTGCCAGCCGAACCGGGACAGGGCGCAACCTCTATGGCTACACCTTC.